A single sample gave rise to the 16 T cell receptor beta chains below, sequenced in a study of blood T cell repertoires in COVID-19. The table came from immunoSEQ multiplex PCR; TCRdb's copy has only in-frame clones and leaves some out. The profile covers roughly 160,000 clones, with roughly 85% appearing a single time and 1.1% taken by the ten largest. Source material: peripheral blood. The receptors here all came from a man in his forties or fifties with acute or convalescent COVID-19.

The CDR3 region has the DNA TGTGCCAGCAGCACTAGCGGGGGTGGCACTGAAGCTTTCTTT. This codes for CASSTSGGGTEAFF. This rearrangement joins TRBV9 to TRBJ1-1; D may be TRBD1 (5 bases). With 4 bases removed from V and 4 bases from J, the gap between germline ends came to 14 bases. Germline lookup yields CDR1 SGDLS and CDR2 YYNGEE. CDR3 length equals 14 residues.

The chain combines TRBV7-2 with TRBJ2-1, with D possibly TRBD2 on 5 matching bases. The germline V and J ends were trimmed by 5 bases and 2 bases, with 19 bases remaining between them. CDR1 is SGHTA, CDR2 FQGNSA, per germline. This CDR3 has 17 amino acids. CDR3 loop: CASSTHGLASTYNEQFF. The DNA for the CDR3 is TGTGCCAGCAGCACCCACGGACTCGCAAGTACCTACAATGAGCAGTTCTTC.

This chain uses TRBV6-5 with TRBJ2-7, with D possibly TRBD2 on 5 matching bases. In germline, CDR1 is MNHEY, CDR2 SVGAGI. CDR3 length: 15 residues. V was clipped by 2 bases and J by 3 bases, with 14 bases between them. The CDR3: CASSYPSRGFYEQYF. DNA of the CDR3: TGTGCCAGCAGTTACCCTAGCCGAGGGTTCTACGAGCAGTACTTC.

This clone was detected a few times. The gene calls are TRBV11-3 and TRBJ2-2, with D hard to call. Germline CDR1 and CDR2: SGHNT and YENEEA. This CDR3 is 12 amino acids long. The V gene lost 5 bases and the J gene lost 2 bases, with 3 bases spanning the gap. CDR3 in DNA: TGTGCCAGCAGCCCAAACACCGGGGAGCTGTTTTTT. Amino acid sequence: CASSPNTGELFF.

The V and J genes are TRBV5-4 and TRBJ1-1; tentative D call: TRBD1 (5 bases). CDR1 is SGHNT and CDR2 is YYREEE in the germline V gene (reference sequence). This CDR3 has 15 residues. V was shortened by 4 bases and J by 1 base, with 14 bases between the two germline ends. CDR3 amino acids: CASSQGRSQNTEAFF. The DNA of the CDR3 is TGTGCCAGCAGCCAGGGAAGGTCGCAGAACACTGAAGCTTTCTTT.

CDR3 loop: CASRLSSGTIYEQYF. The DNA of the CDR3 is TGTGCCAGCAGGTTGAGTAGCGGTACGATCTACGAGCAGTACTTC. The chain has TRBV2 and TRBJ2-7, with TRBD2 as a possible D gene (6 bases). CDR3 length equals 15 residues. Germline-derived CDR1 and CDR2 are SNHLY and FYNNEI. The ends were cut back, 6 bases at V and 3 bases at J, with 18 bases in the middle.

CDR3 sequence: CATIPPGHNEQFF. DNA for the CDR3: TGTGCCACCATACCACCAGGGCACAATGAGCAGTTCTTC. The chain recombines TRBV28 with TRBJ2-1, with D possibly TRBD1 on 5 matching bases. Trimming cost V 10 bases and J 5 bases, with 15 bases left between them. Germline V gene lookup returns CDR1 MDHEN and CDR2 SYDVKM. The CDR3 loop spans 13 amino acids.

This sequence joins TRBV29-1 and TRBJ2-2; 10 bases agree with TRBD1. The germline V gene has CDR1 SQVTM and CDR2 ANQGSEA. The CDR3 contains 15 residues. The J segment lost 6 bases and the V segment lost 2 bases, leaving 6 bases of the junction unmatched. CDR3 DNA: TGCAGCGTTGAAACTCGACAGGGGGCCGCCGGGGAGCTGTTTTTT. Protein sequence: CSVETRQGAAGELFF.

The chain employs TRBV7-3 and TRBJ2-2, with a weak D call TRBD1 (6 bases). The V and J ends lost 5 bases and 3 bases respectively, with 10 bases between them. This CDR3 has 14 amino acids. Germline assignment: CDR1 SGHTA and CDR2 FQGTGA. CDR3 bases: TGTGCCAGCAGCCTTCAGGGGTACACCGGGGAGCTGTTTTTT. This translates into CASSLQGYTGELFF.

The V gene is TRBV5-4, the J gene TRBJ2-3; D is unresolved. This CDR3 is built from 14 residues. The germline V and J ends were trimmed by 5 bases and 2 bases, with 12 bases remaining between them. Germline loops: CDR1 SGHNT, CDR2 YYREEE (reference sequence). CDR3 nucleotide sequence: TGTGCCAGCAGGAGGTCCGGCGCCACAGATACGCAGTATTTT. Its protein is CASRRSGATDTQYF.

The chain combines TRBV3-1 (or the pseudogene TRBV3-2) with TRBJ2-1; TRBD2 might be the D (5 bases). The germline gives CDR1 LGHDT, CDR2 YNNKEL (reference sequence). The CDR3 is 16 residues long. V lost 2 bases and J 12 bases, leaving 23 bases between the germline ends. For the CDR3, the DNA is TGTGCCAGCAGCCAAATCGGTACGGGAAGACCCGATCGGCAGTTCTTC. Translation gives CASSQIGTGRPDRQFF.

The chain joins TRBV2 to TRBJ1-5; possible D gene TRBD1, 5 bases. This CDR3 spans 15 amino acids. V gave up 4 bases and J gave up 4 bases, with 14 bases separating them. From germline, CDR1 is SNHLY and CDR2 FYNNEI. CDR3 sequence reads: CASSGYQGNNQPQHF. CDR3 in DNA: TGTGCCAGCAGTGGGTATCAGGGAAATAATCAGCCCCAGCATTTT.

J is TRBJ1-5 and V is TRBV6-6; the D gene is possibly TRBD1 (5 bases). Per germline, CDR1 MNHNY and CDR2 SVGAGI (reference sequence). This CDR3 contains 15 residues. The V gene lost 2 bases and the J gene lost 2 bases, with 10 bases spanning the gap. The CDR3 is CASSYKQGGNQPQHF. The CDR3 DNA sequence: TGTGCCAGCAGTTACAAGCAGGGCGGCAATCAGCCCCAGCATTTT.

The chain is built from TRBV28 and TRBJ1-2; 8 bases fit TRBD1. The V segment lost 6 bases and the J segment 5 bases; nucleotides outside the gene matches: 14. The CDR3 sequence is 16 residues long. Germline V CDR1 and CDR2: MDHEN, SYDVKM. CDR3 region: CASRSLAGGAPYGYTF. CDR3 nucleotide sequence: TGTGCCAGCAGGTCTCTCGCAGGGGGCGCCCCTTATGGCTACACCTTC.

The chain employs TRBV5-4 and TRBJ2-3; 8 bases line up with TRBD2. Germline V gives CDR1 SGHNT, CDR2 YYREEE (reference sequence). The CDR3 sequence is 17 residues long. V gave up 4 bases and J gave up 1 base; unmatched junction bases: 11. The CDR3 sequence is CASSPRGGTSRTDTQYF. The CDR3 DNA reads as TGTGCCAGCAGCCCCCGGGGAGGGACTAGTCGCACAGATACGCAGTATTTT.

The chain links TRBV5-4 to TRBJ2-5; TRBD1 matches at 8 bases. The CDR3 has 14 residues. V shed 4 bases, J shed 5 bases, and the junction held 7 bases outside the gene matches. In germline, CDR1 is SGHNT, CDR2 YYREEE (reference sequence). CDR3 sequence: CASSTNRDRETQYF. The DNA of the CDR3 is TGTGCCAGCAGCACAAACAGGGACAGGGAGACCCAGTACTTC.